This T cell receptor (beta chain) was documented in a study of blood T cell repertoires in COVID-19 (TCRdb year 2020). Notes on the research overall: The collaborator samples originated in the United States, Italy and Spain and spanned the acute and convalescent phases of COVID-19. The material from the prospective study consisted of cDNA or gDNA derived from T cells, B-cell-depleted T cells, or PBMCs. Nearly every sample came with metadata listing a de-identified subject ID, COVID-19 status, age in years and sex. The repertoires were released in a freely available public database intended as a resource for research on the immune response to SARS-CoV-2. The samples were drawn from the first 160 participants of the ongoing ImmuneRACE study and from about 1,200 subjects provided by 6 global collaborators. Subjects who had been exposed to COVID-19, were actively infected with it, or had recovered from it provided the deeply sampled blood TCRbeta repertoires that made up the dataset. Where HLA class I and class II types were available, the types were taken from metadata supplied by the sample provider, not from assay-based typing.

Study-wide conclusions, independent of this receptor: How much clinical and demographic metadata was included differed by source and by participant, and the metadata was provided uncurated.

Comment on this clone: No cognate antigen has been identified for it. The input lacks base qualities; no much larger clone sits a single base away.

Samples from volunteer blood donors who had recovered from COVID-19 were contributed by a second Seattle source. The collaborating institutions used their own protocols to collect whole blood in K2EDTA tubes. For TCRbeta analysis, collaborators shipped samples in one of three forms: frozen whole blood, isolated PBMCs, or DNA extracted from either of those sample types. CDR1 and CDR2 (LNHDA, SQIVND) derive from the germline V gene (reference sequence). The junction shows trimming of 3 bases on V and 6 bases on J, plus 11 bases between the germline ends. Counted from cysteine to phenylalanine, this CDR3 has 14 amino acids. Just CDR3 DNA is preserved here, 42 bases in frame from base 1. TCRbeta CDR3 regions were amplified from genomic DNA by means of the immunoSEQ Assay, a bias-controlled multiplex PCR. On the authors' methods: The number of nucleated cells in each sample was estimated from the amplification of reference gene primers within the assay. To quantify the absolute abundance of each unique TCRbeta CDR3 rearrangement, sequence reads were collapsed and filtered. For each sample, productive Simpson clonality was calculated as the square root of Simpson's diversity index over productive rearrangements. What TCRdb holds here is the immuneACCESS table cut down to in-frame rearrangements. Part of the clones is not present; checked against another copy, under half of the missing clones reflect an unresolved V gene, and the others are unexplained. D and trimming were read from the DNA, whereas the V and J calls and clone size are those reported in that table. The sample yields some 180,000 clones; 70% to 80% were counted once. The top ten clonotypes cover roughly 14% of the sample.

The V gene is TRBV19 and the J gene is TRBJ1-4, with TRBD1 as a weak D call on 6 bases. The TCR was taken from a man aged 50 or older who had recovered from COVID-19. Sequencing was carried out using peripheral blood. At the DNA level, the sequence is TGTGCCAGTAGTATCGGGACATCAGATGAAAAACTGTTTTTT. Translated, this is CASSIGTSDEKLFF. With all but the CDR3 taken from the reference TRBV19 and TRBJ1-4 genes, the full variable domain is: DGGITQSPKYLFRKEGQNVTLSCEQNLNHDAMYWYRQDPGQGLRLIYYSQIVNDFQKGDIAEGYSVSREKKESFPLTVTSAQKNPTAFYLCASSIGTSDEKLFFGSGTQLSVL.